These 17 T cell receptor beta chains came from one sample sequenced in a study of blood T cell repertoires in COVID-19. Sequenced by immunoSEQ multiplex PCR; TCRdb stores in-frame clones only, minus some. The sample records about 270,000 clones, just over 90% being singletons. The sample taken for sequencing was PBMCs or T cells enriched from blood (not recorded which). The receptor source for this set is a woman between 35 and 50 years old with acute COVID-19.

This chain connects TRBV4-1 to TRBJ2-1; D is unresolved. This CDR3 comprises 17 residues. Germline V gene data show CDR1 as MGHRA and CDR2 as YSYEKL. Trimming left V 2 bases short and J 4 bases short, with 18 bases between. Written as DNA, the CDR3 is TGCGCCAGCAGCCAATTCCGACACATAAGCTCTTACAATGAGCAGTTCTTC. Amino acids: CASSQFRHISSYNEQFF.

The DNA for the CDR3 is TGCGCCAGCAGCCCATCAGACGGGAGGTCATACAATGAGCAGTTCTTC. Protein product: CASSPSDGRSYNEQFF. This chain connects TRBV5-1 to TRBJ2-1, with 7 bases matching TRBD2. The CDR3 contains 16 residues. V was clipped by 4 bases and J by 4 bases; unmatched bases: 11. The germline V gene encodes CDR1 SGHRS and CDR2 YFSETQ. The full variable domain, with the rest looked up from reference TRBV5-1 and TRBJ2-1, is KAGVTQTPRYLIKTRGQQVTLSCSPISGHRSVSWYQQTPGQGLQFLFEYFSETQRNKGNFPGRFSGRQFSNSRSEMNVSTLELGDSALYLCASSPSDGRSYNEQFFGPGTRLTVL.

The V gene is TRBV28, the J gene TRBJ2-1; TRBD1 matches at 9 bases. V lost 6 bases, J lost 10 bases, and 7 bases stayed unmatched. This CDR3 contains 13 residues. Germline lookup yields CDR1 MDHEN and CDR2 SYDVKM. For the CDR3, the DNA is TGTGCCAGCAGCCGGACAGGGGTTGGGGAGCAGTTCTTC. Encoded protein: CASSRTGVGEQFF.

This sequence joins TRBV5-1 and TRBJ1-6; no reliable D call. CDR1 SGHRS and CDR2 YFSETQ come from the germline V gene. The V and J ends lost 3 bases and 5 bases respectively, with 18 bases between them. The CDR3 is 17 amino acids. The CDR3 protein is CASSSQPDLTNNSPLHF. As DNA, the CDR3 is TGCGCCAGCAGCTCACAGCCAGACCTGACAAATAATTCACCCCTCCACTTT.

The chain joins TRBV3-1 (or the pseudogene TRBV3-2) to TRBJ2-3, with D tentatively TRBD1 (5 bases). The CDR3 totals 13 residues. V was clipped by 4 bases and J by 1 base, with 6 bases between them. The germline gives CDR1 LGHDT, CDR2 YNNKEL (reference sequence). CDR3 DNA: TGTGCCAGCAGCCGCAGGGGCACAGATACGCAGTATTTT. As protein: CASSRRGTDTQYF.

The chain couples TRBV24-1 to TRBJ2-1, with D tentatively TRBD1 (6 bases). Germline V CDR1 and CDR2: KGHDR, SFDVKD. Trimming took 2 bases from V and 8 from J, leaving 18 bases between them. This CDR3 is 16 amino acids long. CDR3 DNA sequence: TGTGCCACCAGTGATTCCGGTAAGGGGGTATTGGATGAGCAGTTCTTC. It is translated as CATSDSGKGVLDEQFF.

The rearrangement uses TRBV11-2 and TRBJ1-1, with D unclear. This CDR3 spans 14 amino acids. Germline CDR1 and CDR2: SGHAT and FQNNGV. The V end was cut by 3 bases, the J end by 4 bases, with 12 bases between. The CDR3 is CASSLARGVTEAFF. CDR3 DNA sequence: TGTGCCAGCAGCTTGGCACGCGGGGTCACTGAAGCTTTCTTT.

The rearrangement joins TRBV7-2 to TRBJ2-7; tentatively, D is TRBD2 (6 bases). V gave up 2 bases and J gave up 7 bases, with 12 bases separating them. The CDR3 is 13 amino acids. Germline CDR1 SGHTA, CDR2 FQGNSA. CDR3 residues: CASSLSREREQYF. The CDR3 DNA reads TGTGCCAGCAGCTTAAGCCGGGAGAGGGAGCAGTACTTC.

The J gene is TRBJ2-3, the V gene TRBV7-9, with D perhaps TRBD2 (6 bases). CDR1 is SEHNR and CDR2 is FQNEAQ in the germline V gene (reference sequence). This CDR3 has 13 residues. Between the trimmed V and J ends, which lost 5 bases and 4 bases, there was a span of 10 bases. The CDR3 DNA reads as TGTGCCAGCAGCCGGGAGTTTGCAGATACGCAGTATTTT. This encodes CASSREFADTQYF.

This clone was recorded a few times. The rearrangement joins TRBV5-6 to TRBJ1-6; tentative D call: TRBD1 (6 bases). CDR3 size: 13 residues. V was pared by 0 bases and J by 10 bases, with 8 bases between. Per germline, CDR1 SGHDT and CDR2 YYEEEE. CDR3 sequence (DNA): TGTGCCAGCAGCTTGGACAGGGCCTCACCCCTCCACTTT. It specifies CASSLDRASPLHF.

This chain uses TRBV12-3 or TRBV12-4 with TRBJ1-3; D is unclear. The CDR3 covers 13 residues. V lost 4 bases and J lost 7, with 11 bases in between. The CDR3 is CASSSPLSNTIYF. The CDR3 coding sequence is TGTGCCAGCAGTTCCCCCCTGAGTAACACCATATATTTT.

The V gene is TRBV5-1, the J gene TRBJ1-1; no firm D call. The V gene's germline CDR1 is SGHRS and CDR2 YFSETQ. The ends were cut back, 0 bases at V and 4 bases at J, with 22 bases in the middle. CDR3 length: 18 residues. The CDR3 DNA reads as TGCGCCAGCAGCTTGGTCCTCGGCAGCTTCGGCGCGGGCACTGAAGCTTTCTTT. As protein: CASSLVLGSFGAGTEAFF.

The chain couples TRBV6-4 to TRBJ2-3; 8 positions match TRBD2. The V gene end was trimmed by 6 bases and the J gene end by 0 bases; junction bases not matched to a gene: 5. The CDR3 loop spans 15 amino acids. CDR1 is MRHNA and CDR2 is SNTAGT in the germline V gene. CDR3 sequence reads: CASSTSGFSTDTQYF. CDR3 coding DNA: TGTGCCAGCAGCACTAGCGGTTTTAGCACAGATACGCAGTATTTT.

The DNA of the CDR3 is TGTGCCAGCAAATTTGGTAGAGACAGGGGGTTTCAGCCCCAGCATTTT. It is translated as CASKFGRDRGFQPQHF. The chain couples TRBV28 to TRBJ1-5; TRBD1 matches at 9 bases. The V and J ends lost 7 bases and 6 bases, in that order; junction bases with no gene match: 13. Germline values: CDR1 MDHEN, CDR2 SYDVKM. CDR3 length: 16 amino acids.

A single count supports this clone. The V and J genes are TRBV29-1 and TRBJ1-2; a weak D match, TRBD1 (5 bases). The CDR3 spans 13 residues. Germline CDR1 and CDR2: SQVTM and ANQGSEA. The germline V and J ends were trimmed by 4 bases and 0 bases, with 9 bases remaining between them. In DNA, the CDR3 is TGCAGCGTTGGGATCAGGGCTAACTATGGCTACACCTTC. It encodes CSVGIRANYGYTF.

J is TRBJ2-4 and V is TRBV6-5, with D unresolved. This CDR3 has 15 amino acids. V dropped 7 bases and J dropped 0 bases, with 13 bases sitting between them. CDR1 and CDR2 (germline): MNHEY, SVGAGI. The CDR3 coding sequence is TGTGCCAGCATCGAACAGTCTCTAGCCAAAAACATTCAGTACTTC. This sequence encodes CASIEQSLAKNIQYF.

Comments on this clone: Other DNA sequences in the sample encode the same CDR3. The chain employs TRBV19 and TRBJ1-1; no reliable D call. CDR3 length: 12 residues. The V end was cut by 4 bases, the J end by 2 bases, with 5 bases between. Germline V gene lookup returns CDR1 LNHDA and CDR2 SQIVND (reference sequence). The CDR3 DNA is TGTGCCAGTAGTACAGGTAACACTGAAGCTTTCTTT. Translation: CASSTGNTEAFF. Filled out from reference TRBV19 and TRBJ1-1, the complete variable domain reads DGGITQSPKYLFRKEGQNVTLSCEQNLNHDAMYWYRQDPGQGLRLIYYSQIVNDFQKGDIAEGYSVSREKKESFPLTVTSAQKNPTAFYLCASSTGNTEAFFGQGTRLTVV.